One and the same sample provided the 8 T cell receptor beta chains below, sequenced in a study of vaccination effects on CD4 cells after COVID-19. Using viral peptide pools, the ViraFEST assay grew out antigen-specific CD4+ T cells prior to sequencing. Researchers isolated CD4+ T cells once about eleven days of culture had elapsed. Vaccine recipients had no previous SARS-CoV-2 infection; their nucleocapsid antibodies were negative. These receptors are not linked to any known antigen. Produced via immunoSEQ multiplex PCR; TCRdb's table is partial and in-frame only. This table holds 65,000 to 90,000 clones, roughly 74% found once. Source: CD4+ T cells from PBMCs cultured with HCoV-NL63 spike peptides, taken before COVID-19 vaccination. These receptors were taken from a human donor who received a COVID-19 vaccine.

This clone was observed a single time. The genes are TRBV18 and TRBJ1-6; D unresolved. Germline-derived CDR1 and CDR2 are KGHSH and LQKENI. The germline V and J ends were trimmed by 1 base and 8 bases, with 12 bases remaining between them. CDR3 size: 15 residues. The CDR3 DNA reads as TGTGCCAGCTCACCACTCGCAGACATAGATTCACCCCTCCACTTT. Translating gives CASSPLADIDSPLHF.

The chain links TRBV11-2 to TRBJ1-3; no firm D call. The CDR3 spans 14 residues. Germline CDR1 is SGHAT and CDR2 is FQNNGV. V was shortened by 5 bases and J by 0 bases, with 8 bases between the two germline ends. CDR3 coding DNA: TGTGCCAGCAGCCCCAGTGCCTCTGGAAACACCATATATTTT. The encoded protein is CASSPSASGNTIYF. Supplemented by reference TRBV11-2 and TRBJ1-3, the full variable domain reads EAGVAQSPRYKIIEKRQSVAFWCNPISGHATLYWYQQILGQGPKLLIQFQNNGVVDDSQLPKDRFSAERLKGVDSTLKIQPAKLEDSAVYLCASSPSASGNTIYFGEGSWLTVV.

The CDR3 nucleotides are TGTGCCACCAGCAGAGATGCAGGGGGGAATCAGCCCCAGCATTTT. This sequence encodes CATSRDAGGNQPQHF. The rearrangement joins TRBV15 to TRBJ1-5, with 7 bases lining up with TRBD1. CDR1 LNHNV and CDR2 YYDKDF come from the germline V gene (reference sequence). The J segment lost 4 bases and the V segment lost 0 bases, leaving 3 bases of the junction unmatched. The CDR3 is made up of 15 amino acids.

CDR3 sequence (DNA): TGTGCCAGCAGCTTAGTAAGGAGTAATTCACCCCTCCACTTT. The encoded protein is CASSLVRSNSPLHF. V gene TRBV7-8 combines with J gene TRBJ1-6; D remains unclear. The CDR3 is 14 amino acids. V shed 1 base and J shed 6 bases, with 7 bases lying between them. In germline, CDR1 is SGHVS, CDR2 FQNEAQ. The full variable domain, completed using reference TRBV7-8 and TRBJ1-6, is GAGVSQSPRYKVAKRGQDVALRCDPISGHVSLFWYQQALGQGPEFLTYFQNEAQLDKSGLPSDRFFAERPEGSVSTLKIQRTQQEDSAVYLCASSLVRSNSPLHFGNGTRLTVT.

This rearrangement joins TRBV2 to TRBJ1-1; tentative D call: TRBD1 (6 bases). The CDR3 is 14 residues long. The V end lost 4 bases, the J end lost 4 bases, and 13 bases lay between the germline ends. Germline CDR1 and CDR2: SNHLY and FYNNEI. The DNA for the CDR3 is TGTGCCAGCAGTGCCGAACAGGGAGGCACTGAAGCTTTCTTT. It is translated as CASSAEQGGTEAFF.

This clone appeared a few times. The chain carries TRBV27 and TRBJ1-1, with D possibly TRBD1 on 6 matching bases. Trimming stripped 0 bases from V and 11 bases from J, with 10 bases between. This CDR3 region has 12 residues. Germline V gives CDR1 MNHEY, CDR2 SMNVEV (reference sequence). This CDR3 is CASSLSGGTAFF. The DNA of the CDR3 is TGTGCCAGCAGTTTATCAGGGGGAACGGCTTTCTTT.

The chain uses TRBV11-2 and TRBJ1-2; D call uncertain. Germline CDR1 reads SGHAT; CDR2 reads FQNNGV. The ends were cut back, 3 bases at V and 2 bases at J, with 4 bases in the middle. The CDR3 spans 12 residues. This chain's CDR3 is CASSFGNYGYTF. CDR3 nucleotide sequence: TGTGCCAGCAGCTTCGGGAACTATGGCTACACCTTC.

The V call is TRBV7-9, the J call TRBJ2-5, with 7 bases identical to TRBD1. Germline V lookup: CDR1 SEHNR, CDR2 FQNEAQ (reference sequence). The length of the CDR3 is 16 residues. The trim removed 6 bases at V and 0 bases at J, leaving 10 bases unmatched. The CDR3 nucleotides read TGTGCCAGCAGTCATGCTATCGACAGGGACCAAGAGACCCAGTACTTC. Encoded protein: CASSHAIDRDQETQYF.